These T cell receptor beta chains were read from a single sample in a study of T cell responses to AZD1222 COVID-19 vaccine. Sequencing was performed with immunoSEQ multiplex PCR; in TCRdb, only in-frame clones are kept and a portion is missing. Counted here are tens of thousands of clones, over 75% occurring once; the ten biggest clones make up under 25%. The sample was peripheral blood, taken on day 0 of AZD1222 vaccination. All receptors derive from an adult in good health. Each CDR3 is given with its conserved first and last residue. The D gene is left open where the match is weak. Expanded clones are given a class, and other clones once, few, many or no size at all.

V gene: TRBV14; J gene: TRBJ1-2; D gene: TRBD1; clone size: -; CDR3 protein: CASSQGQENYGYTF; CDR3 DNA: TGTGCCAGCAGCCAGGGACAGGAAAACTATGGCTACACCTTC
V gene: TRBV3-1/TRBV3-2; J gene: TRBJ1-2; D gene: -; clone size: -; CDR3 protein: CASSQGANYGYTF; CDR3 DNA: TGTGCCAGCAGCCAAGGAGCTAACTATGGCTACACCTTC
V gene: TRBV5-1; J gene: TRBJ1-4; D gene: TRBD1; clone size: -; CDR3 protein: CASAPGTGKEKLFF; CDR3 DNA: TGCGCCAGCGCCCCCGGGACAGGGAAAGAAAAACTGTTTTTT
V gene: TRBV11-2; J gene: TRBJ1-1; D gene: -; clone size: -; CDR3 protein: CASSLDRVSEAFF; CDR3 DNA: TGTGCCAGCAGCTTAGATCGAGTATCTGAAGCTTTCTTT
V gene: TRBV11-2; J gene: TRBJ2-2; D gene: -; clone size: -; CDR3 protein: CASSSGRGYTGELFF; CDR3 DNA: TGTGCCAGCAGCTCTGGACGCGGATACACCGGGGAGCTGTTTTTT
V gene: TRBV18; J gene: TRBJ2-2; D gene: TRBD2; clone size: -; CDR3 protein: CASSKGLAGAVLNTGELFF; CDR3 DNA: TGTGCCAGCTCAAAAGGACTAGCGGGAGCTGTGTTGAACACCGGGGAGCTGTTTTTT
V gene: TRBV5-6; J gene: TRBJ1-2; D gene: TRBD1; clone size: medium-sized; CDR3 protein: CASSLTGVEGYTF; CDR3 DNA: TGTGCCAGCAGCTTGACAGGGGTAGAAGGCTACACCTTC
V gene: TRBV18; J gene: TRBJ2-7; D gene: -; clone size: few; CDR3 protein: CASSPQGGYEQYF; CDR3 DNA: TGTGCCAGCTCACCACAGGGCGGGTACGAGCAGTACTTC
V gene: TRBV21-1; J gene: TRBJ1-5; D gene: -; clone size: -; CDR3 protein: CASRPPGHDSNQPQHF; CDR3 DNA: TGTGCCAGCAGACCGCCGGGACACGATAGCAATCAGCCCCAGCATTTT
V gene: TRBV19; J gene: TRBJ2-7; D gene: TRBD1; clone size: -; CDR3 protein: CASSYGTAEQYF; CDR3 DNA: TGTGCCAGTAGTTACGGGACAGCCGAGCAGTACTTC
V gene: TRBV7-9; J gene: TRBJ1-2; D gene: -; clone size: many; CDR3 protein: CASSLGPNYGYTF; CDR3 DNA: TGTGCCAGCAGCTTAGGCCCTAACTATGGCTACACCTTC
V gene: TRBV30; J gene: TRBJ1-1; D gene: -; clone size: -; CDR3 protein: CAWSVSGGNTEAFF; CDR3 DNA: TGTGCCTGGAGTGTATCGGGTGGAAACACTGAAGCTTTCTTT
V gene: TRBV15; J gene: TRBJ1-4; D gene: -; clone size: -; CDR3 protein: CATSRISGEKLFF; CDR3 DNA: TGTGCCACCAGCAGAATTTCAGGGGAAAAACTGTTTTTT
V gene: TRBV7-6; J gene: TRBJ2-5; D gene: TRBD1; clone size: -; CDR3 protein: CASSSGPRGQKTQYF; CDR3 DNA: TGTGCCAGCAGCTCCGGTCCTAGGGGGCAAAAGACCCAGTACTTC
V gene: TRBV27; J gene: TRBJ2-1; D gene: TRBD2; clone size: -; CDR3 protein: CASRGVAGVVNEQFF; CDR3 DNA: TGTGCCAGCAGGGGGGTAGCGGGGGTTGTTAATGAGCAGTTCTTC
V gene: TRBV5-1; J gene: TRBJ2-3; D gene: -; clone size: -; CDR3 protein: CASSVPSSDTQYF; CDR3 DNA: TGCGCCAGCAGCGTGCCTTCGTCAGATACGCAGTATTTT
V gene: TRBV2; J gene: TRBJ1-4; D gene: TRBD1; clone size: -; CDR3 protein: CASSNRDRGPATNEKLFF; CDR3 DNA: TGTGCCAGCAGCAACCGGGACAGGGGGCCTGCAACTAATGAAAAACTGTTTTTT
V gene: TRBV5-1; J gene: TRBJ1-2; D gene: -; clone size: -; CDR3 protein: CASSLERSASGYTF; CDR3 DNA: TGCGCCAGCAGCTTGGAGAGGTCAGCGTCTGGCTACACCTTC
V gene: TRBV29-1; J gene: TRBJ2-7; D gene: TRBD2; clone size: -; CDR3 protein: CSVATSGTYEQYF; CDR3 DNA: TGCAGCGTTGCGACTAGCGGAACCTACGAGCAGTACTTC
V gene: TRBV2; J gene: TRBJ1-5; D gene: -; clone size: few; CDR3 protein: CASSLAEGWNQPQHF; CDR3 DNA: TGTGCCAGCAGTCTGGCGGAGGGATGGAATCAGCCCCAGCATTTT
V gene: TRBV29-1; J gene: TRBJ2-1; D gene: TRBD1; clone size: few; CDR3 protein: CSVEDPDRGPGDEQFF; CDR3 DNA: TGCAGCGTTGAAGACCCGGACAGGGGGCCGGGGGATGAGCAGTTCTTC
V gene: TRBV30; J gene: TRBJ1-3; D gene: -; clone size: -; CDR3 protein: CAWSASGNLGNTIYF; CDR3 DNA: TGTGCCTGGAGTGCCTCCGGGAACCTGGGAAACACCATATATTTT
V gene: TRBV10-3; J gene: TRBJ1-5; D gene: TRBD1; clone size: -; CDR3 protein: CAISDPNRGDNQPQHF; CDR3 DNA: TGTGCCATCAGTGACCCAAACAGGGGTGACAATCAGCCCCAGCATTTT
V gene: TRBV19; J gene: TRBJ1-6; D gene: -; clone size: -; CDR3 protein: CASRDGPHNSPLHF; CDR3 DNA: TGTGCCAGTAGAGACGGGCCCCATAATTCACCCCTCCACTTT
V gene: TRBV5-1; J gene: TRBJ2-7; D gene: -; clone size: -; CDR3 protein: CASSWQGGGDEQYF; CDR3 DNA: TGCGCCAGCAGCTGGCAGGGAGGCGGGGACGAGCAGTACTTC
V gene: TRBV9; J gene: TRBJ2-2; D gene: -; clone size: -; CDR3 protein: CASRYPGRRGAGELFF; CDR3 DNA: TGTGCCAGCAGATATCCAGGACGTCGCGGGGCCGGGGAGCTGTTTTTT
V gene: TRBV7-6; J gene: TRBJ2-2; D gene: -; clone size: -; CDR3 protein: CASSLAGRGTTGELFF; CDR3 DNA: TGTGCCAGCAGCTTAGCGGGCCGGGGCACCACCGGGGAGCTGTTTTTT
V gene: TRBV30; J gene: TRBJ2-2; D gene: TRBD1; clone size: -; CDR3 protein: CAWSGDRDRKTGELFF; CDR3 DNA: TGTGCCTGGAGTGGGGACCGGGACAGGAAAACCGGGGAGCTGTTTTTT
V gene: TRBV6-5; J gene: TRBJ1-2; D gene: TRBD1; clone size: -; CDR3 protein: CASKIDRVGYTF; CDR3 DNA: TGTGCCAGCAAAATAGACAGGGTGGGCTACACCTTC
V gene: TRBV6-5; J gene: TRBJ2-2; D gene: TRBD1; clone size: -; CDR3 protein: CASSGTGGVGELFF; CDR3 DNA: TGTGCCAGCAGCGGGACAGGGGGCGTTGGGGAGCTGTTTTTT
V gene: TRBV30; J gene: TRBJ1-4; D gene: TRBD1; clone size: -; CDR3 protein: CAWRQGSTTNEKLFF; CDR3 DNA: TGTGCCTGGAGACAGGGGAGTACTACTAATGAAAAACTGTTTTTT
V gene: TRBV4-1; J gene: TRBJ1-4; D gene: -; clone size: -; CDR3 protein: CASSQAADFGRLFF; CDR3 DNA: TGCGCCAGCAGCCAAGCGGCAGATTTTGGGCGACTGTTTTTT
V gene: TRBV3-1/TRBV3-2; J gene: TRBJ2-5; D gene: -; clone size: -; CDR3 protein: CASSQSWGRGYQAETQYF; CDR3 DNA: TGTGCCAGCAGCCAAAGTTGGGGTCGGGGGTACCAGGCGGAGACCCAGTACTTC
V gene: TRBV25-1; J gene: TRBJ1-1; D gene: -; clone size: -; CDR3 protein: CASSESRGADTEAFF; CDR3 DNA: TGTGCCAGCAGTGAATCTCGGGGGGCGGACACTGAAGCTTTCTTT
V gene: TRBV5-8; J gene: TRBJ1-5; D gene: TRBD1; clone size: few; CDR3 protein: CASSLGDRVPQPQHF; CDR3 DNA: TGTGCCAGCAGCTTGGGAGACAGGGTCCCCCAGCCCCAGCATTTT
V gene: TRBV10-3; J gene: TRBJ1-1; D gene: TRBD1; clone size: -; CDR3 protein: CAIRRQGEDPEAFF; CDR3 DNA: TGTGCCATCAGGAGACAGGGTGAGGACCCTGAAGCTTTCTTT
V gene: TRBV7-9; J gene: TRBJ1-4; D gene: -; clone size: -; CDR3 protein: CASTPGTTNEKLFF; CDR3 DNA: TGTGCCAGCACCCCCGGAACAACTAATGAAAAACTGTTTTTT
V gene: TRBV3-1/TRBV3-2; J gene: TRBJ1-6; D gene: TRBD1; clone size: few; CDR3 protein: CASSPSQGRNSPLHF; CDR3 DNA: TGTGCCAGCAGCCCCTCACAGGGGAGGAATTCACCCCTCCACTTT
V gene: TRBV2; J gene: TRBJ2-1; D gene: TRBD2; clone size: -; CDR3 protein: CASASGSSYNEQFF; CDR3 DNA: TGTGCCAGCGCTAGCGGGAGCTCCTACAATGAGCAGTTCTTC
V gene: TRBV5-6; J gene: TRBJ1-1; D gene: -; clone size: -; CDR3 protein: CASGRGGTEAFF; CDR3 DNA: TGTGCCAGCGGTCGAGGGGGCACTGAAGCTTTCTTT
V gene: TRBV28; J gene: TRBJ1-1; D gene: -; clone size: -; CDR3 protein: CASSPGGALLNTEAFF; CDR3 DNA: TGTGCCAGCAGTCCCGGGGGGGCCCTGCTGAACACTGAAGCTTTCTTT
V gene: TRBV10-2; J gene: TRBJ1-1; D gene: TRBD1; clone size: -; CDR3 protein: CASRLGQGRNTEAFF; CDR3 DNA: TGCGCCAGCAGATTGGGACAGGGGAGGAACACTGAAGCTTTCTTT
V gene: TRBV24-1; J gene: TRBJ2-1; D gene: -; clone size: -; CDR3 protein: CATSDATGRFSSYNEQFF; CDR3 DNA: TGTGCCACCAGTGATGCCACAGGGAGATTCAGCTCCTACAATGAGCAGTTCTTC
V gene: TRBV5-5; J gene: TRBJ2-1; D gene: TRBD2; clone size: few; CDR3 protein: CASSRLAGGYNEQFF; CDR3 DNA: TGTGCCAGCAGCCGTCTAGCGGGAGGTTACAATGAGCAGTTCTTC
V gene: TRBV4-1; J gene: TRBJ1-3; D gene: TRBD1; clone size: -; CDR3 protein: CASSQPTGVAGNTIYF; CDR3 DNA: TGCGCCAGCAGCCAACCTACAGGGGTGGCTGGAAACACCATATATTTT
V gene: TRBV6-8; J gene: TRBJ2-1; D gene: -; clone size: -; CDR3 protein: CASSSRGGHEQFF; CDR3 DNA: TGTGCCAGCAGTTCGCGGGGTGGGCATGAGCAGTTCTTC
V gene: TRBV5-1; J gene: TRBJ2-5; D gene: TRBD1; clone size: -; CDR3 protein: CASSFGQGRRETQYF; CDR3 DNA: TGCGCCAGCAGCTTTGGACAGGGGCGCAGAGAGACCCAGTACTTC
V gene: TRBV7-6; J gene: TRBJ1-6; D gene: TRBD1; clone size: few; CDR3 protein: CASTLGGQGESPLHF; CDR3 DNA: TGTGCCAGCACTTTAGGGGGACAGGGTGAATCACCCCTCCACTTT
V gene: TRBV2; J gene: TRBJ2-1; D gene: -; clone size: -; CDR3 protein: CASSVQAREFF; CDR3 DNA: TGTGCCAGCAGTGTACAGGCCCGGGAGTTCTTC
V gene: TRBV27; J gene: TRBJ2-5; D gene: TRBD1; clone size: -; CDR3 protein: CASSPAGQGRETQYF; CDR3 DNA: TGTGCCAGCAGTCCAGCCGGACAGGGCCGAGAGACCCAGTACTTC